These 10 T cell receptor beta chains came from one sample sequenced in a study of early T cells in non-severe SARS-CoV-2 infection. One entry per CDR3 protein, called by TCRdb with MiXCR from the 5' RACE reads. The sample lists roughly 34,000 distinct CDR3 sequences, approximately 7.1% occurring once. The sequencing here drew on whole blood, taken at baseline. Every receptor here comes from an adult who was a healthcare worker with PCR-confirmed SARS-CoV-2 infection or an uninfected control (not recorded which).

For the CDR3, the DNA is TGCGCCAGCAGCACATACCGGGACACCTCCTACGAGCAGTACTTC. Translation: CASSTYRDTSYEQYF. The chain employs TRBV5-1 and TRBJ2-7; tentative D call: TRBD1 (6 bases). The CDR3 spans 15 residues. The V gene's germline CDR1 is SGHRS and CDR2 YFSETQ. V lost 4 bases to trimming and J lost 0 bases, with 14 bases between them. The entire variable domain, with the rest obtained from reference TRBV5-1 and TRBJ2-7, is as follows: KAGVTQTPRYLIKTRGQQVTLSCSPISGHRSVSWYQQTPGQGLQFLFEYFSETQRNKGNFPGRFSGRQFSNSRSEMNVSTLELGDSALYLCASSTYRDTSYEQYFGPGTRLTVT.

V is TRBV7-2 and J is TRBJ1-2; TRBD1 aligns across 7 bases. V was clipped by 3 bases and J by 6 bases; unmatched bases: 7. The germline CDR1 and CDR2 sequences are SGHTA and FQGNSA. The CDR3 is 14 amino acids. The CDR3 nucleotides are TGTGCCAGCAGCTTTAGGGGGCCGCTAAATGGCTACACCTTC. Translated, it gives CASSFRGPLNGYTF.

In this sample, this clonotype turned up many times. This chain connects TRBV6-6 to TRBJ1-5; 10 positions agree with TRBD1. V lost 10 bases to trimming and J lost 6 bases; unmatched junction nucleotides: 15. The CDR3 extends over 16 amino acids. Germline loops: CDR1 MNHNY, CDR2 SVGAGI (reference sequence). This CDR3 is CATGARTGGFIQPQHF. CDR3 nucleotide sequence: TGTGCCACCGGGGCCAGGACAGGGGGTTTTATTCAGCCCCAGCATTTT.

This clonotype was counted between two and nine times. The J gene is TRBJ1-1, the V gene TRBV12-3 or TRBV12-4; 7 bases line up with TRBD1. This CDR3 is built from 13 residues. V lost 8 bases, J lost 6 bases, and 9 bases stayed unmatched. CDR3 coding DNA: TGTGCCAGCCGGAGACAGGGTATGTCTGAAGCTTTCTTT. It specifies CASRRQGMSEAFF.

This clonotype came up a few times. A much larger clone sits a single nucleotide away, making a read error possible. The chain recombines TRBV10-3 with TRBJ1-1, with 8 bases matching TRBD1. The CDR3 contains 14 residues. CDR1 ENHRY and CDR2 SYGVKD come from the germline V gene. DNA of the CDR3: TGTGCCATCAGCCGCCAGGGGGCAGATACTGAAGTTTTCTTT. It codes for CAISRQGADTEVFF.

This clonotype was counted at least ten times. The CDR3: CASSLEARGAKTQYF. In nucleotides, the CDR3 is TGTGCCAGCAGCTTAGAGGCGAGGGGTGCAAAGACCCAGTACTTC. V gene TRBV7-6 combines with J gene TRBJ2-5, with D perhaps TRBD1 or TRBD2 (5 bases each). Deletions cut 1 base from V and 6 bases from J, with 15 bases between. CDR1 is SGHVS, CDR2 FNYEAQ, per germline. CDR3 length: 15 amino acids.

Many counts were recorded for this clonotype. The chain uses TRBV14 and TRBJ1-6, with unresolved D. Deletions cut 1 base from V and 7 bases from J, with 11 bases between. The CDR3 length is 15 residues. The germline CDR1 and CDR2 sequences are SGHDN and FVKESK. The CDR3 protein is CASSQASGRNSPLHF. CDR3 sequence (DNA): TGTGCCAGCAGCCAAGCTTCAGGAAGGAATTCACCCCTCCACTTT. Full variable domain (missing parts from reference TRBV14 and TRBJ1-6): EAGVTQFPSHSVIEKGQTVTLRCDPISGHDNLYWYRRVMGKEIKFLLHFVKESKQDESGMPNNRFLAERTGGTYSTLKVQPAELEDSGVYFCASSQASGRNSPLHFGNGTRLTVT.

V and J are TRBV13 and TRBJ2-5; 8 bases line up with TRBD2. Germline V gene sequence: CDR1 PRHDT, CDR2 FYEKMQ (reference sequence). Germline trimming cut 5 bases from V and 1 base from J; bases unmatched to any gene: 9. CDR3 length: 16 amino acids. CDR3 coding DNA: TGTGCCAGCAGCGGCCGTCCGGCGGGAGGCCAAGAGACCCAGTACTTC. Encoded protein: CASSGRPAGGQETQYF.

This clonotype was detected only a few times. The chain uses TRBV5-1 and TRBJ1-2; D uncertain. Germline V gives CDR1 SGHRS, CDR2 YFSETQ. CDR3 size: 14 residues. V lost 5 bases, J lost 2 bases, and 13 bases lay in between. The CDR3 loop is CASRLVTENYGYTF. In DNA, the CDR3 is TGCGCCAGCAGACTCGTGACGGAGAACTATGGCTACACCTTC.

This clonotype was detected only a few times. This rearrangement joins TRBV29-1 to TRBJ2-7, with 7 positions matching TRBD1. The germline V gene has CDR1 SQVTM and CDR2 ANQGSEA. This CDR3 is 13 amino acids long. J was trimmed by 0 bases and V by 7 bases; bases with no gene match: 6. This CDR3 reads CSAGDSNSYEQYF. The CDR3 DNA reads TGCAGCGCTGGGGACAGCAACTCCTACGAGCAGTACTTC.